This record looks at one T cell receptor beta chain sequence and its context. The antigen is undetermined. This sample is part of a study of Ad26.COV2.S vaccination and SARS-CoV-2 variants. Study-level information: Recipients of Ad26.COV2.S got it intramuscularly, once or twice 56 days apart. Study-wide results and limits: TCR breadth and depth analyses may have underestimated total T cell responses.

The data were produced by immunoSEQ multiplex PCR, yet TCRdb's version contains in-frame clones alone and is incomplete. The table includes approximately 480,000 clones, around nine tenths detected once. The treatment was: about 20 received Ad26.COV2.S at low or high dose, single or two shots; about 5 received placebo; per-sample allocation not given. After the first vaccine or placebo injection, samples were drawn on day 63. V dropped 0 bases and J dropped 4 bases, with 10 bases sitting between them. This CDR3 has 14 residues. Germline CDR1 and CDR2: GTSNPN and SVGIG (reference sequence). This clonotype was sampled from a person between 18 and 60 years old who received the Ad26.COV2.S COVID-19 vaccine or a placebo. The sequencing used peripheral blood, collected in a trial of Ad26.COV2.S vaccine versus placebo. The rearrangement links TRBV30 to TRBJ1-3; no firm D call. The CDR3 sequence: CAWSVDFVGNTIYF. CDR3 DNA: TGTGCCTGGAGTGTTGACTTCGTGGGAAACACCATATATTTT. The full variable domain, with the rest looked up from reference TRBV30 and TRBJ1-3, is SQTIHQWPATLVQPVGSPLSLECTVEGTSNPNLYWYRQAAGRGLQLLFYSVGIGQISSEVPQNLSASRPQDRQFILSSKKLLLSDSGFYLCAWSVDFVGNTIYFGEGSWLTVV.